These 17 T cell receptor beta chains were all obtained from the same sample, sequenced in a study of blood T cell repertoires in COVID-19. Sequenced by immunoSEQ multiplex PCR; TCRdb stores in-frame clones only, minus some. The top ten clones hold approximately 2% of a sample with hundreds of thousands of clones, roughly 87% of them seen once. Material for sequencing was PBMCs or T cells enriched from blood (not recorded which). The receptor set was obtained from a woman in her forties with acute COVID-19.

The V and J genes are TRBV30 and TRBJ2-7; perhaps TRBD2 as D (5 bases). This CDR3 contains 15 residues. V shed 3 bases and J shed 0 bases, with 15 bases lying between them. Germline V gene lookup returns CDR1 GTSNPN and CDR2 SVGIG (reference sequence). In DNA, the CDR3 is TGTGCCTGGAGGGCGGGCCCGACGAGCTCCTACGAGCAGTACTTC. Its protein is CAWRAGPTSSYEQYF.

This clone was recorded a few times. The chain carries TRBV11-3 and TRBJ2-5; a possible D gene is TRBD2 (6 bases). V was cut by 5 bases and J by 4 bases, with 14 bases left in between. CDR1 and CDR2 from the germline V gene are SGHNT and YENEEA. The CDR3 consists of 14 residues. The CDR3 protein is CASSRRGGIETQYF. The CDR3, as DNA: TGTGCCAGCAGCCGTAGAGGCGGGATAGAGACCCAGTACTTC.

The chain couples TRBV6-6 to TRBJ1-4, with 11 bases aligning to TRBD1. CDR3 length equals 16 residues. Germline lookup yields CDR1 MNHNY and CDR2 SVGAGI (reference sequence). Trimming removed 5 bases from V and 7 bases from J; junction bases left unmatched: 9. The CDR3 DNA sequence: TGTGCCAGCAGTCGAATAGACGGGACAGGGGGTGAAAAACTGTTTTTT. Amino acid sequence: CASSRIDGTGGEKLFF.

V usage is TRBV5-4 and J usage is TRBJ2-3; TRBD1 might be the D (6 bases). Germline loops: CDR1 SGHNT, CDR2 YYREEE (reference sequence). The CDR3 has 15 amino acids. V was clipped by 4 bases and J by 0 bases, with 12 bases between them. The DNA of the CDR3 is TGTGCCAGCAGCCGAAGGGGGAAGAGCACAGATACGCAGTATTTT. It translates to CASSRRGKSTDTQYF.

J is TRBJ1-1 and V is TRBV10-3, with 9 bases fitting TRBD1. The CDR3 runs to 15 residues. The germline V gene has CDR1 ENHRY and CDR2 SYGVKD. V shed 2 bases and J 2 bases; nucleotides not matched to a gene: 3. In nucleotides, the CDR3 is TGTGCCATCAGTGAGATGGGACAGGGAAACACTGAAGCTTTCTTT. It translates to CAISEMGQGNTEAFF.

The gene calls are TRBV13 and TRBJ2-7, with TRBD1 identical over 7 bases. The CDR3 extends over 14 amino acids. Germline CDR1 PRHDT, CDR2 FYEKMQ (reference sequence). With V trimmed by 4 bases and J by 2 bases, 5 bases remained unmatched. CDR3 in DNA: TGTGCCAGCAGCTCCGGGACAGCCGCCTACGAGCAGTACTTC. Protein: CASSSGTAAYEQYF.

The chain combines TRBV27 with TRBJ2-1, with TRBD2 identical over 14 bases. The J segment lost 9 bases and the V segment lost 2 bases, leaving 6 bases of the junction unmatched. The CDR3 contains 16 residues. Germline-derived CDR1 and CDR2 are MNHEY and SMNVEV (reference sequence). DNA of the CDR3: TGTGCCAGCAGTTTACAGACTAGCGGGGGGGCCGGTGAGCAGTTCTTC. Encoded protein: CASSLQTSGGAGEQFF.

In this sample, this clone turned up once. This rearrangement joins TRBV19 to TRBJ1-2; the D is unclear. CDR3 length: 11 residues. Trimming took 8 bases from V and 4 from J, leaving 8 bases between them. Germline V lookup: CDR1 LNHDA, CDR2 SQIVND (reference sequence). The CDR3 loop reads CASATVYGYTF. The CDR3 coding sequence is TGTGCCAGTGCCACTGTCTATGGCTACACCTTC.

The chain employs TRBV19 and TRBJ2-5; possible D gene TRBD2, 7 bases. Germline CDR1 reads LNHDA; CDR2 reads SQIVND (reference sequence). V was clipped by 7 bases and J by 3 bases, with 15 bases between them. This CDR3 region has 14 residues. CDR3 protein: CASNKKGGEETQYF. The DNA of the CDR3 is TGTGCCAGTAATAAAAAGGGGGGGGAAGAGACCCAGTACTTC.

Notes on this clone: The same CDR3 arises from other DNA sequences in this sample as well. This CDR3 reads CAWSVQGGQPQHF. The CDR3 DNA reads TGTGCCTGGAGTGTACAGGGGGGTCAGCCCCAGCATTTT. The rearrangement links TRBV30 to TRBJ1-5, with 8 nucleotides matching TRBD1. J was trimmed by 6 bases and V by 0 bases; bases with no gene match: 1. Germline V gene sequence: CDR1 GTSNPN, CDR2 SVGIG (reference sequence). CDR3 length: 13 amino acids.

In the case of this clone: The same CDR3 arises from other DNA sequences in this sample as well. The rearrangement joins TRBV5-1 to TRBJ2-7; no clear D gene. CDR3 size: 13 residues. CDR1 and CDR2 (germline): SGHRS, YFSETQ. Trimming removed 0 bases from V and 4 bases from J, with 8 bases in between. The CDR3 nucleotides read TGCGCCAGCAGCTTGGACAGCCCTTACGAGCAGTACTTC. Its translation: CASSLDSPYEQYF.

This chain links TRBV5-6 with TRBJ1-2, with 9 positions matching TRBD1. This CDR3 is built from 14 residues. Trimming removed 0 bases from V and 8 bases from J; junction bases left unmatched: 5. CDR1 and CDR2 (germline): SGHDT, YYEEEE. In nucleotides, the CDR3 is TGTGCCAGCAGCTTGGTACAGGGGGCGTACGGCTACACCTTC. Encoded protein: CASSLVQGAYGYTF.

The chain combines TRBV11-3 with TRBJ1-1; D may be TRBD1 (5 bases). Germline V gene data show CDR1 as SGHNT and CDR2 as YENEEA. The germline V and J ends were trimmed by 5 bases and 3 bases, with 16 bases remaining between them. This CDR3 has 15 amino acids. CDR3: CASSPGVGWDTEAFF. In nucleotides, the CDR3 is TGTGCCAGCAGCCCGGGGGTAGGCTGGGACACTGAAGCTTTCTTT.

The genes are TRBV5-1 and TRBJ2-7; 7 positions agree with TRBD1. CDR1 SGHRS and CDR2 YFSETQ come from the germline V gene. The CDR3 loop spans 13 amino acids. Losses at the gene ends were 3 bases for V and 6 bases for J; bases not matched to a gene: 6. CDR3 region: CASSSDRLVEQYF. The CDR3, as DNA: TGCGCCAGCAGCTCGGACAGGCTAGTCGAGCAGTACTTC. Looking up the rest from reference TRBV5-1 and TRBJ2-7 gives the full variable domain: KAGVTQTPRYLIKTRGQQVTLSCSPISGHRSVSWYQQTPGQGLQFLFEYFSETQRNKGNFPGRFSGRQFSNSRSEMNVSTLELGDSALYLCASSSDRLVEQYFGPGTRLTVT.

V is TRBV5-4 and J is TRBJ2-7, with 8 bases lining up with TRBD1. Trimming at V came to 3 bases and at J to 5 bases, leaving 7 bases not matched to a gene. CDR3 length: 14 residues. Looked up from germline, CDR1 is SGHNT and CDR2 is YYREEE (reference sequence). This CDR3 reads CASSWDRTSHEQYF. DNA of the CDR3: TGTGCCAGCAGCTGGGACAGGACGTCCCACGAGCAGTACTTC.

The chain uses TRBV7-2 and TRBJ2-3; D is perhaps TRBD2 (6 bases). This CDR3 is built from 16 residues. With 8 bases removed from V and 2 bases from J, the gap between germline ends came to 20 bases. Germline V gene lookup returns CDR1 SGHTA and CDR2 FQGNSA. CDR3 region: CASSQSGVRNTDTQYF. In DNA form, the CDR3 reads TGTGCCAGCTCCCAATCGGGGGTGAGAAACACAGATACGCAGTATTTT. Complete variable domain (other parts from reference TRBV7-2 and TRBJ2-3): GAGVSQSPSNKVTEKGKDVELRCDPISGHTALYWYRQSLGQGLEFLIYFQGNSAPDKSGLPSDRFSAERTGGSVSTLTIQRTQQEDSAVYLCASSQSGVRNTDTQYFGPGTRLTVL.

The chain is built from TRBV7-6 and TRBJ2-5; a possible D gene is TRBD2 (5 bases). Per the germline V gene, CDR1 is SGHVS and CDR2 is FNYEAQ. There are 15 residues in the CDR3. The germline V and J ends were trimmed by 5 bases and 3 bases, with 16 bases remaining between them. CDR3: CASSPRAAGEETQYF. CDR3 DNA: TGTGCCAGCAGCCCCCGCGCCGCGGGTGAAGAGACCCAGTACTTC. Looking up the rest from reference TRBV7-6 and TRBJ2-5 gives the full variable domain: GAGVSQSPRYKVTKRGQDVALRCDPISGHVSLYWYRQALGQGPEFLTYFNYEAQQDKSGLPNDRFSAERPEGSISTLTIQRTEQRDSAMYRCASSPRAAGEETQYFGPGTRLLVL.